These T cell receptor beta chains were read from a single sample in a study of shared clonotypes between healthy human individuals. The method was immunoSEQ multiplex PCR; TCRdb's version includes in-frame clones alone and lacks a portion of them. The table shows over 2,000,000 clones, with 85% to 95% occurring only once. Sequences were obtained from naive CD8+ T cells from PBMCs. The receptors stem from a man between 18 and 29 years old in good health. Some clones in this sample may be carry-over from other donors' samples. CDR3s include the opening cysteine and the closing phenylalanine or tryptophan. Each record gives: J gene, clone size, D gene, V gene, CDR3 DNA, CDR3 protein. A D gene is named only where the DNA matches it firmly. Clone size is not always given. Where it is, it says once, few, many or a class for expanded clones.

J gene: TRBJ2-2
clone size: NA
D gene: TRBD2
V gene: TRBV19
CDR3 DNA: TGTGCCAGTTCCCCCGCGGGAGGGACCGGGGAGCTGTTTTTT
CDR3 protein: CASSPAGGTGELFF

J gene: TRBJ2-1
clone size: NA
D gene: TRBD2
V gene: TRBV25-1
CDR3 DNA: TGTGCCAGCAGTGATTCCCTAGCGGCAAATGAGCAGTTCTTC
CDR3 protein: CASSDSLAANEQFF

J gene: TRBJ2-7
clone size: NA
D gene: TRBD1
V gene: TRBV19
CDR3 DNA: TGTGCCAGTAACCCCGGGACAGGGAACTACGAGCAGTACTTC
CDR3 protein: CASNPGTGNYEQYF

J gene: TRBJ1-3
clone size: NA
D gene: NA
V gene: TRBV11-2
CDR3 DNA: TGTGCCAGCAGCTTAAATTTTGAGGGGAACACCATATATTTT
CDR3 protein: CASSLNFEGNTIYF

J gene: TRBJ2-3
clone size: NA
D gene: TRBD2
V gene: TRBV4-1
CDR3 DNA: TGCGCCAGCAGCCCCGGACTAGCTGCAGATACGCAGTATTTT
CDR3 protein: CASSPGLAADTQYF

J gene: TRBJ1-2
clone size: NA
D gene: TRBD1
V gene: TRBV6-6
CDR3 DNA: TGTGCCAGCAGCCATACAGGGGATTACTATGGCTACACCTTC
CDR3 protein: CASSHTGDYYGYTF

J gene: TRBJ2-7
clone size: NA
D gene: TRBD1
V gene: TRBV11-2
CDR3 DNA: TGTGCCAGCAGCTTAGATCCTGGACAGGGTACCTACGAGCAGTACTTC
CDR3 protein: CASSLDPGQGTYEQYF

J gene: TRBJ2-3
clone size: NA
D gene: TRBD2
V gene: TRBV28
CDR3 DNA: TGTGCCAGCAGTATCCTCTCTGGAGCGGGAGTGCCAGATACGCAGTATTTT
CDR3 protein: CASSILSGAGVPDTQYF

J gene: TRBJ1-5
clone size: NA
D gene: NA
V gene: TRBV7-2
CDR3 DNA: TGTGCCAGCACCTCAATCCCGGGAACAGCTCAGCCCCAGCATTTT
CDR3 protein: CASTSIPGTAQPQHF

J gene: TRBJ2-2
clone size: once
D gene: NA
V gene: TRBV30
CDR3 DNA: TGTGCCTGGAGTGCTGAAACCGGGGAGCTGTTTTTT
CDR3 protein: CAWSAETGELFF

J gene: TRBJ2-1
clone size: NA
D gene: TRBD2
V gene: TRBV6-1
CDR3 DNA: TGTGCCAGCAGTGGACTAGCCAATGAGCAGTTCTTC
CDR3 protein: CASSGLANEQFF

J gene: TRBJ1-1
clone size: NA
D gene: TRBD1
V gene: TRBV5-1
CDR3 DNA: TGCGCCAGCAGGGCAGGGGGAATGAACACTGAAGCTTTCTTT
CDR3 protein: CASRAGGMNTEAFF

J gene: TRBJ2-1
clone size: once
D gene: TRBD1
V gene: TRBV11-2
CDR3 DNA: TGTGCCAGCAGTTCACGGGACAGGGGCCTGGGGAATGAGCAGTTCTTC
CDR3 protein: CASSSRDRGLGNEQFF